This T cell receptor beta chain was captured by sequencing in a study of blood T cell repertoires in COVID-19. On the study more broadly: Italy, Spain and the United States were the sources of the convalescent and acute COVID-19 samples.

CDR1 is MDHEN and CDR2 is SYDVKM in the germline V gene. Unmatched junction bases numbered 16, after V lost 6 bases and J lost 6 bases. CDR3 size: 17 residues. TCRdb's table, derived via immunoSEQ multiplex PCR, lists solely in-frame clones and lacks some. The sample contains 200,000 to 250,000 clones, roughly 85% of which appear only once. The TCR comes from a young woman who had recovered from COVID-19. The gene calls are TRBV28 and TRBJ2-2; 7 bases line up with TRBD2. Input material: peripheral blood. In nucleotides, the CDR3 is TGTGCCAGCAGAGACGGGGAGGGTTTTTTAGGCGCCGGGGAGCTGTTTTTT. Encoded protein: CASRDGEGFLGAGELFF.